The sequence of this TCR beta chain was determined in a study of cytomegalovirus exposure and HLA in healthy donors. The PCR employed 60 Vbeta primers together with 13 Jbeta primers. In the authors' workflow: Counted up in a later analysis, unique TCR beta chains came to about 80 million, with around 10 million shared. The method was immunoSEQ multiplex PCR; TCRdb's version includes in-frame clones alone and lacks a portion of them. V, J and clone size are those of that table, while D and trimming were read from the DNA. The profile shows some 160,000 clones, 70% to 90% of them singletons. Germline CDR1 is SGHRS and CDR2 is YFSETQ. CDR3 size: 12 residues. Trimming removed 7 bases at V and 5 bases at J, with 12 bases between. Study-wide results and limits: Accurate HLA-A and HLA-B prediction from TCR beta sequences was reported for most subjects. TCR beta V- and J-gene trimming was later associated with a missense DCLRE1C variant.

Note on this clone: Antigen: not known.

J is TRBJ1-1 and V is TRBV5-1; the D gene is possibly TRBD1 (6 bases). Sequenced: PBMCs. The source is a man between 25 and 39 years old in good health and CMV-seropositive. For the CDR3, the DNA is TGCGCCAGCGCCCTAACAGGGACTGAAGCTTTCTTT. It codes for CASALTGTEAFF.